This T cell receptor (beta chain) originates from a study of shared clonotypes between healthy human individuals. At the level of the study: The study drew on a couple of women and three men aged 18 to 49 as donors.

Naive CD8 populations comprised CD45RO-negative cells positively selected for CCR7, excluding terminally differentiated effector memory CD45RA+ cells. The data were produced by immunoSEQ multiplex PCR, yet TCRdb's version contains in-frame clones alone and is incomplete. The sample has 2 million or so clones, approximately 95% seen once. This receptor was obtained from a young man in good health. The sample taken for sequencing was naive CD8+ T cells sorted from blood.

The CDR3, as DNA: TGCAGTGCTCCCGTGAACGGCGGCTACACCTTC. It encodes CSAPVNGGYTF. The chain employs TRBV20-1 and TRBJ1-2; D unresolved. CDR3 length: 11 residues. Germline V gene lookup returns CDR1 DFQATT and CDR2 SNEGSKA (reference sequence). V dropped 5 bases and J dropped 8 bases, with 12 bases sitting between them.